The 31 T cell receptor beta chains in this list originate from one sample, sequenced in a study of T cell repertoires in cytomegalovirus infection. TCRdb independently ran MiXCR on the reads; one entry per CDR3 protein. The table lists about 830,000 distinct CDR3 sequences, 32% of them singletons, with around 12% in the top ten. No antigen is known for these receptors. Source: cultured CD8+ T cells from PBMCs, taken from culture after CMV antigen stimulation. The receptors were gathered from a human donor in good health (CMV status not recorded). Some clones in this sample may be carry-over from other donors' samples.

V gene TRBV7-6 combines with J gene TRBJ2-7; 9 bases fit TRBD1. V shed 6 bases, J shed 6 bases, and the junction held 9 bases outside the gene matches. This CDR3 contains 14 residues. Per germline, CDR1 SGHVS and CDR2 FNYEAQ. DNA of the CDR3: TGTGCCAGCAGTCGTACGGGACAGGGAGGCGAGCAGTACTTC. Translated, it gives CASSRTGQGGEQYF. Full variable domain (outside the CDR3, taken from reference TRBV7-6 and TRBJ2-7): GAGVSQSPRYKVTKRGQDVALRCDPISGHVSLYWYRQALGQGPEFLTYFNYEAQQDKSGLPNDRFSAERPEGSISTLTIQRTEQRDSAMYRCASSRTGQGGEQYFGPGTRLTVT.

This clonotype was counted between two and nine times. V is TRBV4-1 and J is TRBJ2-1; 9 nucleotides line up with TRBD1. From germline, CDR1 is MGHRA and CDR2 YSYEKL. CDR3 length: 13 residues. The trim removed 0 bases at V and 15 bases at J, leaving 6 bases unmatched. The DNA for the CDR3 is TGCGCCAGCAGCCAAGATGGGGACAGGGAAAGGTTCTTC. It translates to CASSQDGDRERFF.

Only a few counts were recorded for this clonotype. The chain is built from TRBV6-6 and TRBJ2-2; perhaps TRBD2 as D (6 bases). Germline V gives CDR1 MNHNY, CDR2 SVGAGI (reference sequence). Trimming left V 0 bases short and J 2 bases short, with 10 bases between. The length of the CDR3 is 16 residues. The CDR3 DNA reads TGTGCCAGCAGTTACTCGGGACTGGGTAACACCGGGGAGCTGTTTTTT. Its translation: CASSYSGLGNTGELFF.

This chain connects TRBV11-2 to TRBJ2-1; 7 bases match TRBD2. The germline CDR1 and CDR2 sequences are SGHAT and FQNNGV. V was pared by 2 bases and J by 5 bases, with 24 bases of the junction left unmatched. The CDR3 is 21 residues long. CDR3: CASSLKSWYTGGLGDNNEQFF. CDR3 coding DNA: TGTGCCAGCAGCTTAAAGTCTTGGTATACGGGGGGTTTGGGTGATAACAATGAGCAGTTCTTC.

The sample holds a few counts of this clonotype. This chain links TRBV9 with TRBJ2-1; the match to TRBD2 covers 9 bases. The CDR3 runs 16 residues. With V trimmed by 0 bases and J by 4 bases, 5 bases remained unmatched. Germline V lookup: CDR1 SGDLS, CDR2 YYNGEE. CDR3 bases: TGTGCCAGCAGCGTAGACGCCAGCGGGGGGTACAATGAGCAGTTCTTC. This codes for CASSVDASGGYNEQFF.

This chain uses TRBV20-1 with TRBJ2-2; TRBD1 or TRBD2 may be the D gene (5 bases each). In germline, CDR1 is DFQATT, CDR2 SNEGSKA (reference sequence). The CDR3 contains 14 residues. V lost 0 bases, J lost 4 bases, and 9 bases lay in between. The CDR3 DNA is TGCAGTGCTAGAGATTTTGGGGGCACCGGGGAGCTGTTTTTT. Protein product: CSARDFGGTGELFF.

This clonotype was picked up a small number of times. Compared with germline, one end of the junction differs, possibly owing to a read error. The chain employs TRBV14 and TRBJ2-7; D is possibly TRBD1 (5 bases). Germline V gene data show CDR1 as SGHDN and CDR2 as FVKESK. CDR3 size: 14 residues. CDR3 protein: CATSPWGQSYEQYF. CDR3 sequence (DNA): TGTGCCACCAGCCCATGGGGCCAGTCCTACGAGCAGTACTTC.

The chain couples TRBV5-6 to TRBJ1-2, with D uncertain. V was pared by 1 base and J by 8 bases, with 12 bases between. The germline CDR1 and CDR2 sequences are SGHDT and YYEEEE. The CDR3 contains 13 residues. CDR3 nucleotide sequence: TGTGCCAGCAGCTTGCCTCAACCGGAGGGCTACACCTTC. It codes for CASSLPQPEGYTF.

For this clonotype: This may be a read error: a much more frequent sequence differs by one nucleotide. The chain combines TRBV7-6 with TRBJ1-2; 7 bases are a match to TRBD1. This CDR3 spans 14 amino acids. The germline CDR1 and CDR2 sequences are SGHVS and FNYEAQ. CDR3 nucleotides: TGTGTCAGCAGCCAAACAGGGGACAACTATGGCTACACCTTC. Protein sequence: CVSSQTGDNYGYTF.

The chain couples TRBV6-1 to TRBJ1-5; D is undetermined. This CDR3 spans 15 amino acids. Germline CDR1 and CDR2: MNHNS and SASEGT. The V and J ends lost 7 bases and 4 bases respectively, with 17 bases between them. The CDR3 region has the DNA TGTGCCAGCACCCCGTCTAGGTACCCGAATCAGCCCCAGCATTTT. Translation: CASTPSRYPNQPQHF.

This clonotype was seen a few times. The chain employs TRBV29-1 and TRBJ1-2, with 9 bases identical to TRBD1. The CDR3 is 16 amino acids. The germline V gene encodes CDR1 SQVTM and CDR2 ANQGSEA. Trimming cost V 1 base and J 5 bases; bases outside gene matches: 11. Here the CDR3 DNA reads TGCAGCGTTGAAGTGGTAGGGGACAGGGAATATTATGGCTACACCTTC. Its translation: CSVEVVGDREYYGYTF.

This clonotype was detected many times. The chain uses TRBV7-3 and TRBJ1-5; TRBD1 is a possible D gene (6 bases). Germline V gene data show CDR1 as SGHTA and CDR2 as FQGTGA. CDR3 length: 13 residues. Trimming took off 4 bases at V and 4 bases at J, with 8 bases between the two ends. The CDR3 spells CASSSDRNQPQHF. CDR3 bases: TGTGCCAGCAGCTCCGACAGGAATCAGCCCCAGCATTTT.

This clonotype was recorded at least ten times. The chain is built from TRBV7-8 and TRBJ2-5, with TRBD2 matching over 7 bases. Germline V gene data show CDR1 as SGHVS and CDR2 as FQNEAQ. The junction had 8 bases not matched to a gene; V was cut back by 2 bases and J by 5 bases. The CDR3 contains 15 residues. CDR3 sequence reads: CASSLLGGAGETQYF. CDR3 coding DNA: TGTGCCAGCAGCTTATTGGGAGGGGCCGGGGAGACCCAGTACTTC.

There are many counts of this clonotype. V usage is TRBV12-3 or TRBV12-4 and J usage is TRBJ2-6; D remains unclear. This CDR3 has 13 amino acids. V lost 5 bases to trimming and J lost 4 bases, with 6 bases between them. DNA of the CDR3: TGTGCCAGCAGTGCGGCAGGGGCCAACGTCCTGACTTTC. Its translation is CASSAAGANVLTF.

This clonotype appeared a few times. The chain combines TRBV7-9 with TRBJ1-3, with a tentative D call TRBD1 (5 bases). The length of the CDR3 is 18 residues. Germline values: CDR1 SEHNR, CDR2 FQNEAQ (reference sequence). The V end lost 5 bases, the J end lost 4 bases, and 24 bases lay between the germline ends. CDR3 in DNA: TGTGCCAGCAGCAAGGGGCGGGGTGCCGAGATGGGCGGAAACACCATATATTTT. Translation: CASSKGRGAEMGGNTIYF.

This clonotype has a count of ten or more. The chain is built from TRBV7-2 and TRBJ1-1; no clear D. The CDR3 has 15 residues. Germline-derived CDR1 and CDR2 are SGHTA and FQGNSA. The V end was cut by 1 base, the J end by 1 base, with 10 bases between. The CDR3: CASSLVLGPNTEAFF. In nucleotides, the CDR3 is TGTGCCAGCAGCTTAGTTCTGGGCCCGAACACTGAAGCTTTCTTT.

The chain couples TRBV10-2 to TRBJ1-4; D might be TRBD1 (5 bases). V lost 2 bases, J lost 8 bases, and 15 bases lay in between. The CDR3 has 15 amino acids. Germline assignment: CDR1 WSHSY and CDR2 SAAADI. Here the CDR3 reads CASSEPFREEEKLFF. Here the CDR3 DNA reads TGCGCCAGCAGTGAGCCCTTCAGGGAGGAAGAAAAACTGTTTTTT.

This clonotype was detected a few times. CDR3 region: CASSHGRGGTYNEQFF. DNA for the CDR3: TGCGCCAGCAGCCACGGGCGGGGGGGAACCTACAATGAGCAGTTCTTC. V gene TRBV5-1 combines with J gene TRBJ2-1; TRBD2 matches 9 bases. Germline values: CDR1 SGHRS, CDR2 YFSETQ. V dropped 4 bases and J dropped 2; count of bases not matched to a gene: 7. The CDR3 runs 16 residues.

V and J are TRBV6-5 and TRBJ1-5; D may be TRBD1 (6 bases). The CDR3 runs to 16 residues. V was clipped by 2 bases and J by 3 bases, with 14 bases between them. Germline V gene sequence: CDR1 MNHEY, CDR2 SVGAGI. CDR3 sequence reads: CASSYSRGGDNQPQHF. DNA of the CDR3: TGTGCCAGCAGTTACAGCAGGGGCGGAGACAATCAGCCCCAGCATTTT.

J is TRBJ2-7 and V is TRBV12-3 or TRBV12-4; D is ambiguous. The V and J ends lost 6 bases and 2 bases respectively, with 5 bases between them. The CDR3 length is 11 residues. The CDR3 here is CASRQTYEQYF. In DNA form, the CDR3 reads TGTGCCAGCAGACAAACCTACGAGCAGTACTTC.

With respect to this clonotype: The junction does not match germline at one end; this may be a read error. The V call is TRBV7-7, the J call TRBJ2-5, with TRBD1 matching over 11 bases. The CDR3 sequence is 20 residues long. Germline V CDR1 and CDR2: SSHAT, FNYEAQ (reference sequence). The chain's CDR3 is CASSLVERTGGPGWQETQYF. The CDR3 DNA follows: TGTGCTAGCAGCTTAGTAGAAAGGACAGGGGGCCCGGGTTGGCAAGAGACCCAGTACTTC.

This clonotype came up a few times. This chain uses TRBV7-6 with TRBJ1-5; tentatively, D is TRBD1 (6 bases). Trimming cost V 6 bases and J 7 bases, with 19 bases left between them. This CDR3 contains 15 residues. Germline V gene lookup returns CDR1 SGHVS and CDR2 FNYEAQ. CDR3 DNA sequence: TGTGCCAGCAGTTCAGGGGCGGGATCCTACCAGCCCCAGCATTTT. This translates into CASSSGAGSYQPQHF.

This clonotype came up a few times. V is TRBV5-1 and J is TRBJ2-7; D tentatively fits TRBD1 or TRBD2 (5 bases each). This CDR3 comprises 15 residues. Germline V gene lookup returns CDR1 SGHRS and CDR2 YFSETQ. The V and J ends lost 4 bases and 1 base respectively, with 15 bases between them. The chain's CDR3 is CASSITRDGSYEQYF. In nucleotides, the CDR3 is TGCGCCAGCAGCATTACGAGGGACGGATCCTACGAGCAGTACTTC.

This clonotype turned up a few times. The chain recombines TRBV6-6 with TRBJ1-1; D unresolved. This CDR3 comprises 18 residues. Germline V gene lookup returns CDR1 MNHNY and CDR2 SVGAGI (reference sequence). V was shortened by 2 bases and J by 0 bases, with 19 bases between the two germline ends. CDR3 region: CASSYPPIVARLNTEAFF. The CDR3 nucleotides read TGTGCCAGCAGTTACCCACCAATCGTAGCGCGCCTGAACACTGAAGCTTTCTTT.

J is TRBJ2-4 and V is TRBV20-1; D remains unclear. This CDR3 is 15 amino acids long. V gave up 3 bases and J gave up 2 bases, with 14 bases separating them. Germline CDR1 and CDR2: DFQATT and SNEGSKA (reference sequence). CDR3 protein: CSARSSYFPKNIQYF. DNA for the CDR3: TGCAGTGCTAGGTCGTCGTACTTTCCCAAAAACATTCAGTACTTC.

The table lists this clonotype with a few counts. V and J are TRBV7-8 and TRBJ1-1; D is uncertain. Germline lookup yields CDR1 SGHVS and CDR2 FQNEAQ. V lost 5 bases to trimming and J lost 2 bases, with 12 bases between them. CDR3 size: 14 residues. The DNA of the CDR3 is TGTGCCAGCAGCGTCGGACGGGGAAACACTGAAGCTTTCTTT. Translating gives CASSVGRGNTEAFF.

The sample holds many counts of this clonotype. The genes are TRBV12-3 or TRBV12-4 and TRBJ1-2; D not certain. V lost 6 bases to trimming and J lost 5 bases, with 19 bases between them. This CDR3 is 15 amino acids long. For the CDR3, the DNA is TGTGCCAGCAGCCCCGGCAGGTTCGGCCTTTATGGCTACACCTTC. It specifies CASSPGRFGLYGYTF.

This clonotype was found a few times. CDR3 sequence: CASSFVLAGEQFF. The CDR3 DNA reads as TGTGCCAGCAGCTTCGTCCTAGCCGGGGAGCAGTTCTTC. V usage is TRBV7-8 and J usage is TRBJ2-1; tentative D call: TRBD2 (5 bases). V dropped 3 bases and J dropped 10 bases, with 13 bases sitting between them. CDR1 is SGHVS, CDR2 FQNEAQ, per germline. The CDR3 spans 13 residues.

This clonotype was found many times. This chain links TRBV12-3 or TRBV12-4 with TRBJ2-3; no clear D. The CDR3 consists of 14 residues. Between the trimmed V and J ends, which lost 3 bases and 0 bases, there was a span of 7 bases. The chain's CDR3 is CASSLGSSTDTQYF. The CDR3 DNA reads TGTGCCAGCAGTTTGGGGTCTAGCACAGATACGCAGTATTTT.

Only a few counts were recorded for this clonotype. The chain combines TRBV6-1 with TRBJ1-2; 10 nucleotides agree with TRBD1. Germline lookup yields CDR1 MNHNS and CDR2 SASEGT. The CDR3 has 13 amino acids. V trimming: 6 bases; J trimming: 6 bases; junction bases outside the gene matches: 4. CDR3 protein: CASRWDRGNGYTF. CDR3 nucleotide sequence: TGTGCCAGCAGATGGGACAGGGGTAATGGCTACACCTTC.

The chain joins TRBV6-5 to TRBJ1-2; D is unresolved. CDR3 size: 12 residues. CDR1 and CDR2 from the germline V gene are MNHEY and SVGAGI. This chain's CDR3 is CVAKTPNYGYTF. CDR3 nucleotide sequence: TGTGTCGCCAAGACACCCAACTATGGCTACACCTTC.